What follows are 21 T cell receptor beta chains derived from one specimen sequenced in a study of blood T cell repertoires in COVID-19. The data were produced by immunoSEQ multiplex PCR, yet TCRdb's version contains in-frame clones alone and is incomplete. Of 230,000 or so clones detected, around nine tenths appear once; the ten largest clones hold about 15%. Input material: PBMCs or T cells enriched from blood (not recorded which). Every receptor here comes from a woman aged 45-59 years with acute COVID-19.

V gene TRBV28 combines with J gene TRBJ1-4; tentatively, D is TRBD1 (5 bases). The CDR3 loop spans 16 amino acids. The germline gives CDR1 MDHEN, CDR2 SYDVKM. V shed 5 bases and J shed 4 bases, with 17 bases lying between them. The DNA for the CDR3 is TGTGCCAGCAGTCCAGCCAGGGAAATCCTTAATGAAAAACTGTTTTTT. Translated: CASSPAREILNEKLFF.

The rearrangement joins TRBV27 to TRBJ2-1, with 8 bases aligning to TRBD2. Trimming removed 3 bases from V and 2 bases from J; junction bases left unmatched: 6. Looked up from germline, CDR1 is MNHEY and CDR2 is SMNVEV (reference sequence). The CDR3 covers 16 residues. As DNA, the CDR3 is TGTGCCAGCAGTTTGGCTAGCGGGCTCACCTACAATGAGCAGTTCTTC. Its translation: CASSLASGLTYNEQFF.

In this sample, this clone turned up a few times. The CDR3 nucleotides are TGTGCCAGCAGCGCGGTTCGGGAAAATTCACCCCTCCACTTT. Translated, it gives CASSAVRENSPLHF. V and J are TRBV7-9 and TRBJ1-6, with D uncertain. Deletions cut 5 bases from V and 7 bases from J, with 12 bases between. Germline V CDR1 and CDR2: SEHNR, FQNEAQ (reference sequence). There are 14 residues in the CDR3.

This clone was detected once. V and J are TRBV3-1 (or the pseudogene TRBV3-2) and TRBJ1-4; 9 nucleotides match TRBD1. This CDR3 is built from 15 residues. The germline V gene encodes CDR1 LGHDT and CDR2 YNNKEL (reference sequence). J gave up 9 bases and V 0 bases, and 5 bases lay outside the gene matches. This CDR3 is CASSQETGGRKKLFF. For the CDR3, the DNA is TGTGCCAGCAGCCAAGAGACAGGGGGAAGGAAAAAACTGTTTTTT.

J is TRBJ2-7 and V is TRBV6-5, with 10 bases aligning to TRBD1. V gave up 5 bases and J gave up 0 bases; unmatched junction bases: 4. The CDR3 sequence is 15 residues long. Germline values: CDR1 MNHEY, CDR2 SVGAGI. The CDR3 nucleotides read TGTGCCAGCAGTAGACAGGGGGCGTCCTCCTACGAGCAGTACTTC. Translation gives CASSRQGASSYEQYF.

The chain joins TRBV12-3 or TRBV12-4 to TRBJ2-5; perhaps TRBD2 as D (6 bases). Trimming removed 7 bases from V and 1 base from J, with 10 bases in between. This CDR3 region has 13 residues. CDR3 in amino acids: CASIPGLQETQYF. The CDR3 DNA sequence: TGTGCCAGCATACCGGGACTCCAAGAGACCCAGTACTTC.

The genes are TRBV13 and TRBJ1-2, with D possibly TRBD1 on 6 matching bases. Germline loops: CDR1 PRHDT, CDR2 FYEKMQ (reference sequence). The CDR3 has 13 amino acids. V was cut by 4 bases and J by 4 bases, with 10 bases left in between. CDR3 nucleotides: TGTGCCAGCAGCTCGACAGGCACCTATGGCTACACCTTC. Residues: CASSSTGTYGYTF. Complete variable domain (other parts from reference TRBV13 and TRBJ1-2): AAGVIQSPRHLIKEKRETATLKCYPIPRHDTVYWYQQGPGQDPQFLISFYEKMQSDKGSIPDRFSAQQFSDYHSELNMSSLELGDSALYFCASSSTGTYGYTFGSGTRLTVV.

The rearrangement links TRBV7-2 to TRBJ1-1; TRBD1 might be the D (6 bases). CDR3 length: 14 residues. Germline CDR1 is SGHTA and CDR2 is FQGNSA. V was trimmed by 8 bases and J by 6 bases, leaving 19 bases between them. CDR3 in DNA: TGTGCCAGCCTGATGGGGGCGGGTAGGGCTGAAGCTTTCTTT. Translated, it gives CASLMGAGRAEAFF.

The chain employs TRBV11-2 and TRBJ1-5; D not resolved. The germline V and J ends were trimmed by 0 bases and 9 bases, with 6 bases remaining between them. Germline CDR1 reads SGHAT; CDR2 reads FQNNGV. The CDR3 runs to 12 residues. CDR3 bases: TGTGCCAGCAGCTTAGACCGCGGGCCCCAGCATTTT. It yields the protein CASSLDRGPQHF.

In DNA, the CDR3 is TGTGCCAGCAGAGACCAGACAGGGGTCACTGAAGCTTTCTTT. Amino acids: CASRDQTGVTEAFF. The chain couples TRBV6-5 to TRBJ1-1; 8 nucleotides match TRBD1. The junction had 7 bases not matched to a gene; V was cut back by 6 bases and J by 4 bases. This CDR3 has 14 residues. Germline V gene lookup returns CDR1 MNHEY and CDR2 SVGAGI.

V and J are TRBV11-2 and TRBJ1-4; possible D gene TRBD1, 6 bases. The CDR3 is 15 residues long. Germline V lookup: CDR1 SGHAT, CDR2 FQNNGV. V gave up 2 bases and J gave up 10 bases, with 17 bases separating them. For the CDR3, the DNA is TGTGCCAGCAGCTTATCGGCGGCAGGGGCGGGAAAACTGTTTTTT. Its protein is CASSLSAAGAGKLFF.

This chain's CDR3 is CASSSRQGDHYDYGYTF. In DNA, the CDR3 is TGTGCCAGCAGTTCCAGACAGGGGGACCACTACGACTATGGCTACACCTTC. The chain combines TRBV28 with TRBJ1-2; 9 bases line up with TRBD1. Per germline, CDR1 MDHEN and CDR2 SYDVKM. The CDR3 length is 17 residues. With 4 bases clipped from V and 3 bases from J, the junction kept 12 bases outside the gene matches.

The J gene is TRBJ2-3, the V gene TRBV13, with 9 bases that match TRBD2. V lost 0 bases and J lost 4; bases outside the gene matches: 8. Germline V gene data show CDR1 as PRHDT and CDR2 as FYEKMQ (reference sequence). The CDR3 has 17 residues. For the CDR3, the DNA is TGTGCCAGCAGCTTAGGGAGCCTAGCGGGATCCGCAGATACGCAGTATTTT. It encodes CASSLGSLAGSADTQYF.

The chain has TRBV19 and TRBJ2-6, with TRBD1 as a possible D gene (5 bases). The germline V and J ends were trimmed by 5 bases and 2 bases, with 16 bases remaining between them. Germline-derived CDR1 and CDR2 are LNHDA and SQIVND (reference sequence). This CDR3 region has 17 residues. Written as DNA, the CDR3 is TGTGCCAGTAGTCTATTCCAGGGAAATCCTGGGGCCAACGTCCTGACTTTC. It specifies CASSLFQGNPGANVLTF.

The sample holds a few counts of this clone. DNA for the CDR3: TGTGCCAGCAGATACCTAAGGACAGGTTCCTACAATGAGCAGTTCTTC. This sequence encodes CASRYLRTGSYNEQFF. The chain is built from TRBV7-9 and TRBJ2-1, with 7 bases that match TRBD1. Germline trimming cut 6 bases from V and 1 base from J; bases unmatched to any gene: 9. Germline V gene sequence: CDR1 SEHNR, CDR2 FQNEAQ (reference sequence). The CDR3 covers 16 residues.

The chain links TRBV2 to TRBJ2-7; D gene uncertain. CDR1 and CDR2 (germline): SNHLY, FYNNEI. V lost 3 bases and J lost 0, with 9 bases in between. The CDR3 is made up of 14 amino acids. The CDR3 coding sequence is TGTGCCAGCAGTGATATAGTGAGCTCCTACGAGCAGTACTTC. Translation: CASSDIVSSYEQYF.

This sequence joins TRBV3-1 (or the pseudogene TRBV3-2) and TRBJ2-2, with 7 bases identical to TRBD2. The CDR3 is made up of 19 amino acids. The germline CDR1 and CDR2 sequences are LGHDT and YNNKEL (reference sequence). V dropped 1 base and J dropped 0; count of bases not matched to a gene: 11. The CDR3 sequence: CASSQVLKSGTANTGELFF. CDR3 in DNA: TGTGCCAGCAGCCAAGTTCTAAAGAGCGGGACGGCGAACACCGGGGAGCTGTTTTTT.

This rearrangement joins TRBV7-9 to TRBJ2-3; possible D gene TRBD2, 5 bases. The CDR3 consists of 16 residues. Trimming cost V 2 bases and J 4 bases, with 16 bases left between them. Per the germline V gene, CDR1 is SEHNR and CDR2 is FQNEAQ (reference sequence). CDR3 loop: CASSLRAAVGSDTQYF. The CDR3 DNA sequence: TGTGCCAGCAGCTTACGGGCAGCGGTGGGCTCAGATACGCAGTATTTT.

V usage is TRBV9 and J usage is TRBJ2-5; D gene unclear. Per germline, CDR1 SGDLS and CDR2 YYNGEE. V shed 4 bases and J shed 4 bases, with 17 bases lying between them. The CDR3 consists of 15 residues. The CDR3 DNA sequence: TGTGCCAGCAGCCCCGATCTCGTTAGCCGAGAGACCCAGTACTTC. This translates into CASSPDLVSRETQYF. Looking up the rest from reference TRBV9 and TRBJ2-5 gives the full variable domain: DSGVTQTPKHLITATGQRVTLRCSPRSGDLSVYWYQQSLDQGLQFLIQYYNGEERAKGNILERFSAQQFPDLHSELNLSSLELGDSALYFCASSPDLVSRETQYFGPGTRLLVL.

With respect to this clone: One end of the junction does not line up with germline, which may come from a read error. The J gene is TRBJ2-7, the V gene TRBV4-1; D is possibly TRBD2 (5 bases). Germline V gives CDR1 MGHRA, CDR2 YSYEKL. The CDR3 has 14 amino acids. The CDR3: CASSQEEVVVPLLF. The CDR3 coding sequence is TGCGCCAGCAGCCAAGAGGAGGTAGTGGTGCCACTCTTATTC.

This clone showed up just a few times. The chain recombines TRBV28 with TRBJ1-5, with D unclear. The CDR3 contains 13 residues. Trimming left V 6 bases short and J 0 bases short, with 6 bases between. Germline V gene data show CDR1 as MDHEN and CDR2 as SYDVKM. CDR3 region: CASRTFSNQPQHF. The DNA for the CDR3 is TGTGCCAGCAGGACATTTAGCAATCAGCCCCAGCATTTT.